The rows below give T cell receptor beta chains drawn from one sample of a study of human T cells and chemical hapten exposure. TCRdb analysed the RACE reads with MiXCR anew, one entry per CDR3 protein. The data show under 90,000 distinct CDR3 sequences, about 9% seen once. Sequencing was done on a sample of whole blood. These receptors all come from a male donor in good health. Some clones in this sample may be carry-over from other donors' samples. Both conserved end residues are part of each CDR3. D genes are given only for firm matches. Rows may omit the clone size; those that give it use once, few, many or a size class.

>few|TRBJ1-2|TRBD1|TRBV12-3/TRBV12-4
CASSTIPGQGMDGYTF
TGTGCCAGCAGCACAATTCCGGGACAGGGAATGGATGGCTACACCTTC
>few|TRBJ1-1|.|TRBV4-2
CASSHDRLGTEAFF
TGTGCCAGCAGCCACGACAGGCTGGGGACTGAAGCTTTCTTT
>many|TRBJ1-4|.|TRBV7-2
CASSPDPTWSSNEKLFF
TGTGCCAGCAGTCCGGACCCTACTTGGTCATCTAATGAAAAACTGTTTTTT
>few|TRBJ2-2|TRBD2|TRBV29-1
CSVLTSVNTGELFF
TGCAGCGTTCTCACTAGCGTGAACACCGGGGAGCTGTTTTTT
>.|TRBJ2-3|TRBD1|TRBV12-3/TRBV12-4
CASSYGQGSTDTQYF
TGTGCCAGCAGCTACGGACAGGGAAGCACAGATACGCAGTATTTT
>few|TRBJ1-5|TRBD1|TRBV6-1
CASSEDRGRSNQPQHF
TGTGCCAGCAGTGAAGACAGGGGAAGGAGCAATCAGCCCCAGCATTTT
>.|TRBJ1-1|TRBD1|TRBV9
CASSLSGAGTGDTEAFF
TGTGCCAGCAGCCTTTCGGGGGCGGGGACAGGAGACACTGAAGCTTTCTTT
>.|TRBJ2-5|.|TRBV5-1
CASSLAQGEETQYF
TGCGCCAGCAGCTTGGCTCAGGGAGAGGAGACCCAGTACTTC
>.|TRBJ1-4|.|TRBV7-2
CASSSGTGNEKLFF
TGTGCCAGCAGCTCAGGGACGGGTAATGAAAAACTGTTTTTT
>many|TRBJ2-7|TRBD1|TRBV27
CASSLTGGRDSYEQYF
TGTGCCAGCAGTCTCACAGGGGGTCGGGACTCCTACGAGCAGTACTTC
>few|TRBJ2-3|.|TRBV6-5
CASSYLRGGGPEDTQYF
TGTGCCAGCAGTTACTTACGAGGGGGAGGGCCGGAGGATACGCAGTATTTT
>few|TRBJ1-1|.|TRBV2
CASSEEGDYEAFF
TGTGCCAGCAGTGAAGAGGGCGACTATGAAGCTTTCTTT
>many|TRBJ1-5|TRBD1|TRBV15
CATSIDRGVASNQPQHF
TGTGCCACCAGCATCGACAGGGGTGTAGCGAGCAATCAGCCCCAGCATTTT
>.|TRBJ1-4|TRBD1|TRBV7-2
CASSLAGTGDDEKLFF
TGTGCCAGCAGCTTAGCTGGGACAGGGGATGATGAAAAACTGTTTTTT
>.|TRBJ2-3|TRBD1|TRBV5-4
CATRRDRTTDTQYF
TGTGCCACCCGACGGGACAGGACCACAGATACGCAGTATTTT
>many|TRBJ2-2|.|TRBV29-1
CSVEGTGELFF
TGCAGCGTTGAAGGCACCGGGGAGCTGTTTTTT
>few|TRBJ2-1|.|TRBV27
CASSLYFSRVVEQFF
TGTGCCAGCAGTTTATACTTCTCCAGGGTTGTTGAGCAGTTCTTC
>.|TRBJ2-3|TRBD2|TRBV5-1
CASSPWTSGSISDTQYF
TGCGCCAGCAGCCCCTGGACTAGCGGGAGTATTTCAGATACGCAGTATTTT
>.|TRBJ2-7|.|TRBV4-1
CASSQERAPAYEQYF
TGCGCCAGCAGCCAAGAACGTGCCCCAGCCTACGAGCAGTACTTC
>many|TRBJ2-5|.|TRBV7-9
CASSLNRKETQYF
TGTGCCAGCAGCTTAAACCGGAAAGAGACCCAGTACTTC
>few|TRBJ1-5|.|TRBV19
CASSMGAQPQHF
TGTGCCAGTAGTATGGGGGCTCAGCCCCAGCATTTT
>.|TRBJ2-3|.|TRBV7-2
CASSARQPQYF
TGTGCCAGCAGCGCACGACAGCCGCAGTATTTT
>many|TRBJ1-6|TRBD1|TRBV2
CASSEGTGRSPLHF
TGTGCCAGCAGTGAAGGGACAGGGAGATCACCCCTCCACTTT
>.|TRBJ2-3|.|TRBV6-2/TRBV6-3
CASSYTGVADTQYF
TGTGCCAGCAGTTACACGGGAGTAGCAGATACGCAGTATTTT
>few|TRBJ2-3|.|TRBV20-1
CSARGARDHSTDTQYF
TGCAGTGCTAGAGGGGCGAGGGACCATAGCACAGATACGCAGTATTTT
>many|TRBJ2-1|TRBD2|TRBV29-1
CSAVPGLYNEQFF
TGCAGCGCCGTCCCGGGACTATACAATGAGCAGTTCTTC
>few|TRBJ1-1|.|TRBV12-3/TRBV12-4
CASSLTAGLNTEAFF
TGTGCCAGCAGTTTAACGGCAGGGTTGAACACTGAAGCTTTCTTT
>few|TRBJ1-3|.|TRBV30
CAWWSYSGNTIYF
TGTGCCTGGTGGTCCTACTCTGGAAACACCATATATTTT
>many|TRBJ2-7|.|TRBV4-3
CASSQEGISSYEQYF
TGCGCCAGCAGCCAAGAAGGGATTAGCTCCTACGAGCAGTACTTC
>few|TRBJ1-2|.|TRBV7-9
CASSAGPGGYTF
TGTGCCAGCAGCGCGGGGCCGGGAGGCTACACCTTC
>few|TRBJ2-6|.|TRBV2
CASSYGQSSGANVLTF
TGTGCCAGCAGCTACGGACAGTCCTCTGGGGCCAACGTCCTGACTTTC
>few|TRBJ1-1|.|TRBV6-2/TRBV6-3
CASSLSSTEAFF
TGTGCCAGCAGCCTCAGTAGCACTGAAGCTTTCTTT
>few|TRBJ2-5|TRBD2|TRBV19
CASSIGTSGPEAETQYF
TGTGCCAGTAGTATTGGGACTAGCGGACCCGAGGCGGAGACCCAGTACTTC
>.|TRBJ1-2|.|TRBV19
CASSIAATNYGYTF
TGTGCCAGTAGTATAGCTGCAACTAACTATGGCTACACCTTC
>.|TRBJ2-5|TRBD2|TRBV4-2
CASSQEGGSQETQYF
TGTGCCAGCAGCCAAGAGGGCGGGAGCCAAGAGACCCAGTACTTC
>many|TRBJ1-1|.|TRBV16
CASSPRQSMNTEAFF
TGTGCCAGCAGCCCTCGACAGAGCATGAACACTGAAGCTTTCTTT
>few|TRBJ2-1|TRBD1|TRBV6-2/TRBV6-3
CASSYTGTAFDEQFF
TGTGCCAGCAGTTACACCGGGACAGCCTTCGATGAGCAGTTCTTC
>.|TRBJ2-1|TRBD2|TRBV20-1
CSATNPAGEGNNEQFF
TGCAGTGCTACCAACCCGGCGGGAGAGGGAAACAATGAGCAGTTCTTC
>few|TRBJ2-3|TRBD2|TRBV20-1
CSARDTKRGPTDTQYF
TGCAGTGCTAGAGATACCAAGCGGGGGCCCACAGATACGCAGTATTTT
>many|TRBJ2-3|TRBD2|TRBV7-8
CASSFPTSGDTDTQYF
TGTGCCAGCAGCTTCCCGACTAGCGGGGACACAGATACGCAGTATTTT
>.|TRBJ1-4|TRBD1|TRBV18
CASSPPRGQQNEKLFF
TGTGCCAGCTCACCACCGAGGGGACAGCAGAATGAAAAACTGTTTTTT
>.|TRBJ1-2|.|TRBV4-3
CASSQENYGYTF
TGCGCCAGCAGCCAAGAGAACTATGGCTACACCTTC
>few|TRBJ1-5|.|TRBV7-4
CASSLGFLNHNQPQHF
TGTGCCAGCAGCTTAGGTTTCCTGAACCATAATCAGCCCCAGCATTTT
>many|TRBJ1-5|TRBD1|TRBV20-1
CSAMTGGDQPQHF
TGCAGTGCTATGACAGGGGGTGATCAGCCCCAGCATTTT
>many|TRBJ1-1|.|TRBV7-9
CASSPLGETEAFF
TGTGCCAGCAGCCCTCTTGGGGAGACTGAAGCTTTCTTT
>many|TRBJ2-3|TRBD1|TRBV15
CATSTRGLTDTQYF
TGTGCCACCAGCACCAGGGGGCTAACAGATACGCAGTATTTT
>.|TRBJ2-5|TRBD2|TRBV10-1
CASSESRTSGQETQYF
TGCGCCAGCAGTGAGTCGAGGACTAGCGGTCAAGAGACCCAGTACTTC
>.|TRBJ2-2|.|TRBV14
CASSQDWTTGELFF
TGTGCCAGCAGCCAAGATTGGACGACCGGGGAGCTGTTTTTT
>.|TRBJ2-1|TRBD2|TRBV7-2
CASSLAARGGNEQFF
TGTGCCAGCAGCTTAGCTGCGCGGGGGGGCAATGAGCAGTTCTTC
>few|TRBJ2-7|TRBD1|TRBV19
CASSIWTGPHYEQYF
TGTGCCAGTAGTATTTGGACAGGACCCCACTACGAGCAGTACTTC
>few|TRBJ1-2|.|TRBV29-1
CSAIPTGLLNYGYTF
TGCAGCGCAATCCCGACGGGGCTCCTTAACTATGGCTACACCTTC
>.|TRBJ2-1|.|TRBV11-2
CASSFSRDPRNEQFF
TGTGCCAGCAGCTTTTCCCGGGACCCCCGGAATGAGCAGTTCTTC
>.|TRBJ1-4|.|TRBV6-1
CASSAPTGSTNEKLFF
TGTGCCAGCAGTGCCCCAACAGGGAGCACTAATGAAAAACTGTTTTTT
>few|TRBJ1-5|.|TRBV19
CAISGTLYQPQHF
TGTGCCATCTCCGGGACACTTTATCAGCCCCAGCATTTT